The sequence of this T cell receptor (beta chain) was determined in a study of blood T cells in healthy people across ages. V lost 2 bases, J lost 6 bases, and 15 bases lay in between. Looked up from germline, CDR1 is SGHRS and CDR2 is YFSETQ. This CDR3 is 14 amino acids long. PCR was performed a second time for about 7 to 11 cycles using a sample-barcoded 5' primer and a J-beta primer mix. One entry per CDR3 protein, called by TCRdb with MiXCR from the 5' RACE reads. The sample holds around 1,000,000 distinct CDR3 sequences, 35% to 45% seen once. Study-wide results and caveats: The percentage of naive T cells correlated strongly with TCR beta diversity. For the donors, CMV status was unknown and possibly confounded expanded clonotype changes.

The amount of total RNA extracted per sample was at least 6 micrograms. With regard to this clonotype: The antigen remains undetermined.

The clonotype originates from a man between 18 and 35 years old in good health. V and J are TRBV5-1 and TRBJ2-7; D is unresolved. The specimen was blood. CDR3 sequence: CASSLQRASREQYF. CDR3 coding DNA: TGCGCCAGCAGCTTACAACGGGCATCGCGCGAGCAGTACTTC.